This T cell receptor beta chain was sequenced in a study of graft-versus-host responses after intestinal transplantation. Study overall: Anti-thymocyte globulin induction preceded three to four years of tacrolimus and steroid maintenance in all recipients. Study-wide points: Allografts carried high graft-versus-host to host-versus-graft clonal ratios in patients having graft-donor T cell macrochimerism. The study associated peak circulating GvH clone levels with early post-transplant HvG declines.

CDR1 is GTSNPN and CDR2 is SVGIG in the germline V gene (reference sequence). The length of the CDR3 is 15 residues. The trim removed 3 bases at V and 3 bases at J, leaving 6 bases unmatched. To note about this clone: Its antigen is as yet unknown.

Generated by immunoSEQ multiplex PCR, the TCRdb table keeps only in-frame clones and is missing some. The sample holds tens of thousands of clones, 90% to 95% seen once. The sequences come from unstimulated CD8+ T cells sorted from spleen or lymph node cells, collected before intestinal transplant. This sequence was found in a human donor who received an intestinal transplant. V and J are TRBV30 and TRBJ2-3, with TRBD1 matching 10 bases. CDR3 residues: CAWRLGQGRTDTQYF. The CDR3, as DNA: TGTGCCTGGAGGTTGGGACAGGGGAGGACAGATACGCAGTATTTT.